The 13 T cell receptor beta chains presented below share a single source sample, sequenced in a study of CD8+CD57+ T cells in acquired aplastic anemia. TCR beta VDJ combinations and CDR3 sequences were profiled from genomic DNA. TCRdb re-derived calls from the reads in MiXCR, one entry per CDR3 protein. The table lists approximately 190,000 distinct CDR3 sequences, 40% to 55% of them singletons. Flow cytometry had shown expanded CD8+CD57+ cells in the patients chosen for sequencing. Material: sorted CD4+, CD8+, or CD8+CD57+ T cells (not recorded which) from PBMCs. The receptors stem from a human donor with aplastic anemia.

This chain uses TRBV5-1 with TRBJ1-6; D might be TRBD1 (5 bases). Germline assignment: CDR1 SGHRS and CDR2 YFSETQ. The CDR3 extends over 15 amino acids. V shed 0 bases and J shed 6 bases, with 10 bases lying between them. CDR3 in amino acids: CASSLEGRINSPLHF. For the CDR3, the DNA is TGCGCCAGCAGCTTGGAGGGACGGATTAATTCACCCCTCCACTTT.

CDR3 sequence (DNA): TGTGCCATCAGTGGCCGTAAGGGTGGGTTGGGTGAAAAACTGTTTTTT. It encodes CAISGRKGGLGEKLFF. The V gene is TRBV10-3, the J gene TRBJ1-4; D is ambiguous. This CDR3 spans 16 amino acids. CDR1 and CDR2 (germline): ENHRY, SYGVKD. V dropped 4 bases and J dropped 7 bases, with 19 bases sitting between them.

The V and J genes are TRBV19 and TRBJ1-6, with D perhaps TRBD1 (6 bases). The CDR3 length is 15 residues. Germline CDR1 and CDR2: LNHDA and SQIVND (reference sequence). The ends were cut back, 6 bases at V and 10 bases at J, with 19 bases in the middle. CDR3 sequence reads: CASRPPGGAGSPLHF. CDR3 nucleotides: TGTGCCAGTAGACCACCTGGGGGGGCCGGGTCACCCCTCCACTTT.

This clonotype was counted ten times or more. The chain recombines TRBV9 with TRBJ1-5, with D perhaps matching TRBD1 (5 bases). The CDR3 totals 14 residues. CDR1 and CDR2 (germline): SGDLS, YYNGEE. The ends were cut back, 2 bases at V and 4 bases at J, with 10 bases in the middle. In DNA form, the CDR3 reads TGTGCCAGCAGCGTGGGGACGGTGAATCAGCCCCAGCATTTT. This codes for CASSVGTVNQPQHF.

The J gene is TRBJ2-7, the V gene TRBV6-2 or TRBV6-3, with D tentatively TRBD1 (7 bases). CDR1 is MNHEY, CDR2 SVGEGT, per germline. Trimming took off 7 bases at V and 7 bases at J, with 17 bases between the two ends. The CDR3 is 13 residues long. The CDR3 is CASTHRGGGEQYF. The CDR3 DNA sequence: TGTGCCAGCACCCACAGGGGAGGCGGTGAGCAGTACTTC.

The chain uses TRBV19 and TRBJ2-1; perhaps TRBD2 as D (5 bases). Deletions cut 6 bases from V and 8 bases from J, with 11 bases between. The CDR3 has 12 residues. The germline CDR1 and CDR2 sequences are LNHDA and SQIVND (reference sequence). CDR3 DNA sequence: TGTGCCAGTAGCCCGAGCGGCGATGAGCAGTTCTTC. Its protein is CASSPSGDEQFF.

CDR3 loop: CASSLGGWDEQYF. The CDR3, as DNA: TGTGCCAGCAGCCTAGGGGGATGGGACGAGCAGTACTTC. The chain is built from TRBV7-9 and TRBJ2-7; tentative D call: TRBD1 (6 bases). Trimming stripped 5 bases from V and 5 bases from J, with 13 bases between. Germline V gene sequence: CDR1 SEHNR, CDR2 FQNEAQ (reference sequence). This CDR3 spans 13 amino acids.

In regard to this clonotype: Just one base apart from a much larger clone, this may be a read error. Because the CDR3 is missing its conserved closing phenylalanine or tryptophan, this is likely a read error. This chain uses TRBV5-5 with TRBJ2-7; D ambiguous. The CDR3 has 14 residues. The germline V gene encodes CDR1 SGHKS and CDR2 YYEKEE (reference sequence). Trimming pared 1 base from V and 2 bases from J, leaving 10 bases between. CDR3 protein: CASSLQAFTYEQYS. The DNA of the CDR3 is TGTGCCAGCAGCTTGCAGGCTTTCACCTACGAGCAGTACTCC.

This clonotype was recorded many times. The rearrangement joins TRBV24-1 to TRBJ1-5; D is uncertain. CDR3 length: 13 residues. CDR1 and CDR2 (germline): KGHDR, SFDVKD. Trimming took 5 bases from V and 7 from J, leaving 11 bases between them. DNA of the CDR3: TGTGCCACCAGTGCCCCGGGAGGGCAGCCCCAGCATTTT. This gives the protein CATSAPGGQPQHF.

The chain links TRBV20-1 to TRBJ2-7, with 7 bases lining up with TRBD2. Losses at the gene ends were 3 bases for V and 2 bases for J; bases not matched to a gene: 7. Germline CDR1 DFQATT, CDR2 SNEGSKA (reference sequence). The CDR3 extends over 14 amino acids. The CDR3 loop is CSASWEGHTYEQYF. CDR3 bases: TGCAGTGCTAGTTGGGAGGGCCACACCTACGAGCAGTACTTC.

V and J are TRBV25-1 and TRBJ2-2, with TRBD1 matching over 7 bases. This CDR3 spans 14 amino acids. Germline loops: CDR1 MGHDK, CDR2 SYGVNS. The trim removed 4 bases at V and 5 bases at J, leaving 4 bases unmatched. The CDR3 DNA is TGTGCCAGCAGTGGGGGACAGTTTACCGGGGAGCTGTTTTTT. This gives the protein CASSGGQFTGELFF.

This chain connects TRBV19 to TRBJ2-5; a weak D match, TRBD2 (6 bases). V was clipped by 7 bases and J by 7 bases, with 19 bases between them. Germline-derived CDR1 and CDR2 are LNHDA and SQIVND (reference sequence). CDR3 size: 14 residues. The CDR3 region is CASISTCGTGTQYF. DNA of the CDR3: TGTGCCAGTATCTCGACTTGCGGGACGGGGACCCAGTACTTC.

This clonotype was counted ten times or more. The CDR3 DNA sequence: TGTGCCAGCAGCCGGAACCAGGGGATTAATGAAAAACTGTTTTTT. Amino acids: CASSRNQGINEKLFF. The chain recombines TRBV7-8 with TRBJ1-4, with D perhaps matching TRBD1 (6 bases). The CDR3 loop spans 15 amino acids. V lost 5 bases and J 4 bases, leaving 14 bases between the germline ends. From germline, CDR1 is SGHVS and CDR2 FQNEAQ.